The present T cell receptor beta chain was sequenced within a study of blood T cell repertoires in COVID-19. Under the authors' procedure: For nucleated cells, counts were estimated from reference gene primer amplification. TCRdb's copy holds only in-frame clones and misses some; the assay was immunoSEQ multiplex PCR. That table furnishes V, J and clone size, whereas the DNA furnished D and trimming. The data show under 150,000 clones, 84% seen once. CDR3 length equals 13 residues. The ends lost 4 bases at V and 7 bases at J; junction bases unmatched: 4. Participant ages covered about 18 to 95 years across 25 or so US areas. Assignment of participants to cohorts was predicated upon participant-reported clinical history. Before they entered the study, exposed participants had met a COVID-19 case within 2 weeks.

The receptor was isolated from a woman aged 45-65 years who had been exposed to COVID-19. Input material: PBMCs or T cells enriched from blood (not recorded which). V is TRBV12-3 or TRBV12-4 and J is TRBJ2-1; TRBD2 agrees at 7 bases. CDR3 nucleotide sequence: TGTGCCAGCAGTTCGTGGGGGGGGAATGAGCAGTTCTTC. This gives the protein CASSSWGGNEQFF.